This T cell receptor beta chain comes out of a study of Ad26.COV2.S vaccination and SARS-CoV-2 variants. As for the study in general: Donor allocation was to the COV1001 Ad26.COV2.S trial arm.

The germline V gene encodes CDR1 LNHDA and CDR2 SQIVND (reference sequence). The CDR3 is 15 amino acids. V dropped 3 bases and J dropped 3; count of bases not matched to a gene: 4. Libraries were prepared by immunoSEQ multiplex PCR; TCRdb keeps only in-frame clonotypes and omits some of them. This repertoire shows 350,000 to 550,000 clones, roughly 89% found once; its top ten account for 2.5%. With regard to this clone: What it binds is unknown.

Treatment specified: around 19 received Ad26.COV2.S at low or high dose, single or two shots; several received placebo; per-sample allocation not given. Sampling was done on day 63 after the first vaccine or placebo injection. Study-wide points: Considerable breadth of spike-specific CD8+ and CD4+ T cell responses has reportedly been documented following vaccination.

V usage is TRBV19 and J usage is TRBJ1-4; the match to TRBD1 covers 7 bases. Sample: peripheral blood, taken in a trial of Ad26.COV2.S vaccine versus placebo. The receptor was isolated from a person between 18 and 65 years old who received the Ad26.COV2.S COVID-19 vaccine or a placebo. CDR3 sequence: CASSMQGTANEKLFF. The CDR3 bases are TGTGCCAGTAGTATGCAGGGGACAGCTAATGAAAAACTGTTTTTT.